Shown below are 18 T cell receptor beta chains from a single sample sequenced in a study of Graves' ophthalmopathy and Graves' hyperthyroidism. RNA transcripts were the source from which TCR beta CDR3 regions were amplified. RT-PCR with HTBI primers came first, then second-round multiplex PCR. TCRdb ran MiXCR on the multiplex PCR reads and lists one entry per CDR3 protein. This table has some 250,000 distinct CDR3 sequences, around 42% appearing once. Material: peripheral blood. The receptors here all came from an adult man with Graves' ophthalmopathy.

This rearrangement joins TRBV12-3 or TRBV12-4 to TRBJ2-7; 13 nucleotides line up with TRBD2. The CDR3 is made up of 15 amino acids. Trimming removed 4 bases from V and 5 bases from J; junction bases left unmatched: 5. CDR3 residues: CASSSGTSGAHEQYF. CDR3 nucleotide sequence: TGTGCCAGCAGTTCTGGGACTAGCGGGGCCCACGAGCAGTACTTC.

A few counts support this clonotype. The DNA for the CDR3 is TGTGCCAGCAGCTCCGGGGACACTGAAGCTTTCTTT. Translating it yields CASSSGDTEAFF. The genes are TRBV5-6 and TRBJ1-1; D is unclear. This CDR3 contains 12 residues. CDR1 and CDR2 (germline): SGHDT, YYEEEE. V gave up 3 bases and J gave up 3 bases, with 6 bases separating them.

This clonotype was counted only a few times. In DNA form, the CDR3 reads TGTGCCAGCAGCTTAGGGTCCAGTAGCAATCAGCCCCAGCATTTT. The encoded protein is CASSLGSSSNQPQHF. The chain combines TRBV7-9 with TRBJ1-5; no clear D gene. Germline V gives CDR1 SEHNR, CDR2 FQNEAQ (reference sequence). Trimming took 1 base from V and 0 from J, leaving 7 bases between them. This CDR3 has 15 residues. Looking up the rest from reference TRBV7-9 and TRBJ1-5 gives the full variable domain: DTGVSQNPRHKITKRGQNVTFRCDPISEHNRLYWYRQTLGQGPEFLTYFQNEAQLEKSRLLSDRFSAERPKGSFSTLEIQRTEQGDSAMYLCASSLGSSSNQPQHFGDGTRLSIL.

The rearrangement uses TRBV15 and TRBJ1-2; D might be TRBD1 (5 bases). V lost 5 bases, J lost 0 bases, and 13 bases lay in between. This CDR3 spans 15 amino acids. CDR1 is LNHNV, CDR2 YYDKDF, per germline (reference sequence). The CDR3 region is CATSEAGPANYGYTF. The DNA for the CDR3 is TGTGCCACCAGCGAGGCGGGGCCGGCTAACTATGGCTACACCTTC.

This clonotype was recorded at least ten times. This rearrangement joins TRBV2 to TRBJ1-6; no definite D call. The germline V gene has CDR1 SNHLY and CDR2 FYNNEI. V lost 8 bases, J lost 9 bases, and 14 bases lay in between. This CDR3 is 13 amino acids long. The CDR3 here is CASSSKSSSPLHF. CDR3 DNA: TGTGCCAGCTCGTCCAAGAGCAGTTCACCCCTCCACTTT.

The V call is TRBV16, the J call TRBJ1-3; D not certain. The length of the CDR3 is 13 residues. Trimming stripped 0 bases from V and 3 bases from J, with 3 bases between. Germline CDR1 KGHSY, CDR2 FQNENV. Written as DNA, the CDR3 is TGTGCCAGCAGCCAATCGGTTGGAAACACCATATATTTT. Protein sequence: CASSQSVGNTIYF.

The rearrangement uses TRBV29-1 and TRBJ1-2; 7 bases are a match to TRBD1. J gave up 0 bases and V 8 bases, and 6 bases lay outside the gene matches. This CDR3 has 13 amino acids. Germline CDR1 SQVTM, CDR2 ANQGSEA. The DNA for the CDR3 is TGCAGCCCATCGGGGACAGCTAACTATGGCTACACCTTC. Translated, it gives CSPSGTANYGYTF.

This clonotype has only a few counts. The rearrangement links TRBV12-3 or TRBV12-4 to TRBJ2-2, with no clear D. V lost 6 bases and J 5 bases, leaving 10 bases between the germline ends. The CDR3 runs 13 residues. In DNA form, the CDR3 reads TGTGCCAGCAGCGTAGGCTTTACCGGGGAGCTGTTTTTT. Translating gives CASSVGFTGELFF.

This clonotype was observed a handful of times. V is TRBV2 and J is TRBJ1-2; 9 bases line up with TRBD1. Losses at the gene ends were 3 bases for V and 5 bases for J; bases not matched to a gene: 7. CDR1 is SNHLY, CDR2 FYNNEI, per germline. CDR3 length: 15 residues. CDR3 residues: CASSDQGQGIYGYTF. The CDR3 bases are TGTGCCAGCAGTGATCAGGGACAGGGAATTTATGGCTACACCTTC.

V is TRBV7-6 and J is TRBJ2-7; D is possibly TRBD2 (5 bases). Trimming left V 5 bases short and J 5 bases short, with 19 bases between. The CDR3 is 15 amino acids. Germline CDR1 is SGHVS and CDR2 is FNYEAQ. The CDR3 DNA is TGTGCCAGCAGCCCGGAACCTGGACTTGAGCACGAGCAGTACTTC. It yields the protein CASSPEPGLEHEQYF. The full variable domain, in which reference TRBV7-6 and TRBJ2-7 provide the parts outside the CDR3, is GAGVSQSPRYKVTKRGQDVALRCDPISGHVSLYWYRQALGQGPEFLTYFNYEAQQDKSGLPNDRFSAERPEGSISTLTIQRTEQRDSAMYRCASSPEPGLEHEQYFGPGTRLTVT.

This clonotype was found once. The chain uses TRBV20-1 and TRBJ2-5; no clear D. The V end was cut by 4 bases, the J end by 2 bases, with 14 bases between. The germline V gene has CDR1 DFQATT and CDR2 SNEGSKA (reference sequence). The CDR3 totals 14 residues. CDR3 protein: CSANPLSEQETQYF. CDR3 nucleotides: TGCAGTGCTAACCCTCTATCGGAACAAGAGACCCAGTACTTC.

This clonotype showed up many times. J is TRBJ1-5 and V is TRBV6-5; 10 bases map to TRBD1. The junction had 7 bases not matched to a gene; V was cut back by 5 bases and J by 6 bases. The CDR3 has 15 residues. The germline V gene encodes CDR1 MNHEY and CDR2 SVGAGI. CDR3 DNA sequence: TGTGCCAGCAGTCCGACAGGGGGCGGAGGTCAGCCCCAGCATTTT. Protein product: CASSPTGGGGQPQHF.

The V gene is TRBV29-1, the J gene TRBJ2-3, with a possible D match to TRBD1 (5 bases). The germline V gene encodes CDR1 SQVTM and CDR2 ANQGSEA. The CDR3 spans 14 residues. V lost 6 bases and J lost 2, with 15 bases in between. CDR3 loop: CSVRNRHPTDTQYF. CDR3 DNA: TGCAGCGTGAGGAACAGGCACCCCACAGATACGCAGTATTTT.

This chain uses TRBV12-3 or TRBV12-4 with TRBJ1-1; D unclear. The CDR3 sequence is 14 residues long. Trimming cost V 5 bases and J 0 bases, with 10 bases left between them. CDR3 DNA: TGTGCCAGCAGTCGGAACAGCTTGAACACTGAAGCTTTCTTT. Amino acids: CASSRNSLNTEAFF.

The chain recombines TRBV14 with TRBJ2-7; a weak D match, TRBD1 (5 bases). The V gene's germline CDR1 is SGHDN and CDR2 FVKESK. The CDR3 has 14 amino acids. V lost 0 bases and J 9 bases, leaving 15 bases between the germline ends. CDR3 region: CASSQEYAFGAQYF. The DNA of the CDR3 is TGTGCCAGCAGCCAAGAGTATGCCTTTGGGGCGCAGTACTTC.

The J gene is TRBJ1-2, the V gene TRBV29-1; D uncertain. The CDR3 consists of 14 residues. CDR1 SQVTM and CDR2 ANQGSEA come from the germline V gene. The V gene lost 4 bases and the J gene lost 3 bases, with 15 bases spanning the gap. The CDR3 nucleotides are TGCAGCGTTGGTCTTGCAGGAAACGACTATGGCTACACCTTC. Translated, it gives CSVGLAGNDYGYTF.

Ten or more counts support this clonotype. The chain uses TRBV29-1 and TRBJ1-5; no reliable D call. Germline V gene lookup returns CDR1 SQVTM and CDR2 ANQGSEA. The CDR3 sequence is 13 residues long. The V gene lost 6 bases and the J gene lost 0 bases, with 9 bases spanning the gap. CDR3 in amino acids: CSVSENSNQPQHF. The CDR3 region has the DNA TGCAGCGTATCAGAGAATAGCAATCAGCCCCAGCATTTT. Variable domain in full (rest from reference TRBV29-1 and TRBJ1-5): SAVISQKPSRDICQRGTSLTIQCQVDSQVTMMFWYRQQPGQSLTLIATANQGSEATYESGFVIDKFPISRPNLTFSTLTVSNMSPEDSSIYLCSVSENSNQPQHFGDGTRLSIL.

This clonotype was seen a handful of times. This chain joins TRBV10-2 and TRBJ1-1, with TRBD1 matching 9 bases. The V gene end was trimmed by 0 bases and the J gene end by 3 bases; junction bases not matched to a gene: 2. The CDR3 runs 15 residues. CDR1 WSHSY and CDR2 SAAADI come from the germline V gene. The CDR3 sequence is CASSESGQGYTEAFF. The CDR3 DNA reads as TGCGCCAGCAGTGAGTCTGGACAGGGGTACACTGAAGCTTTCTTT.